This is a list of T cell receptor beta chains from one sample in a study of identical twins. TCRdb re-derived calls from the 5' RACE reads in MiXCR, one entry per CDR3 protein. This table has 550,000 to 700,000 distinct CDR3 sequences, around 21% appearing once. The sample was also linked to a second study, of T cells expressing NK-cell markers.

Sequenced: PBMCs. The receptor set was obtained from a young woman in good health. Each CDR3 is given with its conserved first and last residue. The D gene is left open where the match is weak. Some rows have no size entry. The others give once, few or many, or a class for an expanded clone.

clone size: -
V gene: TRBV5-4
J gene: TRBJ2-1
D gene: -
CDR3 DNA: TGTGCCAGCAGCCAGGGACCCCTTTACAATGAGCAGTTCTTC
CDR3 protein: CASSQGPLYNEQFF

clone size: -
V gene: TRBV5-5
J gene: TRBJ1-5
D gene: TRBD1
CDR3 DNA: TGTGCCAGCAGCCCGACAGGGGGCCGGGACCGGCCCCAGCATTTT
CDR3 protein: CASSPTGGRDRPQHF

clone size: -
V gene: TRBV4-3
J gene: TRBJ2-7
D gene: -
CDR3 DNA: TGCGCCAGCAGCCAAGAAACGGGCCATGGAGAGAACGAGCAGTACTTC
CDR3 protein: CASSQETGHGENEQYF

clone size: -
V gene: TRBV20-1
J gene: TRBJ2-1
D gene: -
CDR3 DNA: TGCAGTGCTAGAGGCAGCGAGGGGGGGGGATACAATGAGCAGTTCTTC
CDR3 protein: CSARGSEGGGYNEQFF

clone size: -
V gene: TRBV7-2
J gene: TRBJ2-7
D gene: TRBD2
CDR3 DNA: TGTGCCAGCAGCCAGGGACTAGCGCCTTCCTACGAGCAGTACTTC
CDR3 protein: CASSQGLAPSYEQYF

clone size: -
V gene: TRBV12-3/TRBV12-4
J gene: TRBJ1-1
D gene: -
CDR3 DNA: TGTGCCAGCAGTTTGGGCAGGAAGAACACTGAAGCTTTCTTT
CDR3 protein: CASSLGRKNTEAFF

clone size: -
V gene: TRBV6-2/TRBV6-3
J gene: TRBJ2-7
D gene: -
CDR3 DNA: TGTGCCAGCAGTCCCCTTTGGGGGGTGAGCTCCTACGAGCAGTACTTC
CDR3 protein: CASSPLWGVSSYEQYF

clone size: few
V gene: TRBV5-1
J gene: TRBJ2-1
D gene: -
CDR3 DNA: TGCGCCAGCAGCTTGGTCGGGGGGCTAAAGTTCTTC
CDR3 protein: CASSLVGGLKFF

clone size: -
V gene: TRBV6-1
J gene: TRBJ2-1
D gene: TRBD2
CDR3 DNA: TGTGCCAGCAGACTAGAGGGACTAGTATTCGATGAGCAGTTCTTC
CDR3 protein: CASRLEGLVFDEQFF

clone size: -
V gene: TRBV20-1
J gene: TRBJ2-4
D gene: TRBD2
CDR3 DNA: TGCAGTGCTGGTACTAGCGGGGGGTACATTCAGTACTTC
CDR3 protein: CSAGTSGGYIQYF

clone size: -
V gene: TRBV4-1
J gene: TRBJ2-7
D gene: -
CDR3 DNA: TGCGCCAGCAGCCGGGCAGGCGAGCAGTACTTC
CDR3 protein: CASSRAGEQYF

clone size: few
V gene: TRBV6-4
J gene: TRBJ2-1
D gene: TRBD2
CDR3 DNA: TGTGCCAGCCGGGCGGGGGATGTGGATGAGCAGTTCTTC
CDR3 protein: CASRAGDVDEQFF

clone size: many
V gene: TRBV20-1
J gene: TRBJ2-3
D gene: TRBD2
CDR3 DNA: TGCAGTGCTAGGCTGACTAGCGGCACAGATACGCAGTATTTT
CDR3 protein: CSARLTSGTDTQYF

clone size: many
V gene: TRBV15
J gene: TRBJ1-1
D gene: TRBD1
CDR3 DNA: TGTGCCACCAGCAGAGAACGGGGCCAGGGGGACACTGAAGCTTTCTTT
CDR3 protein: CATSRERGQGDTEAFF

clone size: many
V gene: TRBV5-1
J gene: TRBJ2-5
D gene: -
CDR3 DNA: TGCGCCAGCAGCTCGACCGGGAGCCGTGGGGAGACCCAGTACTTC
CDR3 protein: CASSSTGSRGETQYF

clone size: few
V gene: TRBV5-1
J gene: TRBJ2-1
D gene: TRBD2
CDR3 DNA: TGCGCCAGCAGCCCGTTGGGGGGGAGGACCTACAATGAGCAGTTCTTC
CDR3 protein: CASSPLGGRTYNEQFF

clone size: -
V gene: TRBV20-1
J gene: TRBJ2-7
D gene: TRBD2
CDR3 DNA: TGCAGTGCACTGGGACTAGCGGGAGAATCCTACGAGCAGTACTTC
CDR3 protein: CSALGLAGESYEQYF

clone size: -
V gene: TRBV20-1
J gene: TRBJ2-2
D gene: -
CDR3 DNA: TGCAGTGCTAGAGGCGACTTGATAGCGACCGGGGAGCTGTTTTTT
CDR3 protein: CSARGDLIATGELFF

clone size: -
V gene: TRBV12-3/TRBV12-4
J gene: TRBJ2-7
D gene: -
CDR3 DNA: TGTGCCAGCAGCCCCCCTATCAGCTCCTACGAGCAGTACTTC
CDR3 protein: CASSPPISSYEQYF

clone size: -
V gene: TRBV7-6
J gene: TRBJ2-3
D gene: -
CDR3 DNA: TGTGCCAGCAGCCAGAGGTACATTGAGGACTCAGATACGCAGTATTTT
CDR3 protein: CASSQRYIEDSDTQYF

clone size: many
V gene: TRBV10-3
J gene: TRBJ2-5
D gene: TRBD2
CDR3 DNA: TGTGCCATCAGAACGGGGGGCCAAGAGACCCAGTACTTC
CDR3 protein: CAIRTGGQETQYF

clone size: -
V gene: TRBV12-3/TRBV12-4
J gene: TRBJ2-3
D gene: -
CDR3 DNA: TGTGCCAGCAGTTTAGCGGTTGTCACGAGGCGACAGGCAGATACGCAGTATTTT
CDR3 protein: CASSLAVVTRRQADTQYF

clone size: many
V gene: TRBV5-1
J gene: TRBJ2-3
D gene: -
CDR3 DNA: TGTGCCAGCAGCTTTGGTTCCTCCACAGATACGCAGTATTTT
CDR3 protein: CASSFGSSTDTQYF

clone size: -
V gene: TRBV20-1
J gene: TRBJ1-2
D gene: TRBD1
CDR3 DNA: TGCAGTGCGTCGGACAGGCGCGGGGGCTACACCTTC
CDR3 protein: CSASDRRGGYTF

clone size: -
V gene: TRBV10-2
J gene: TRBJ2-2
D gene: TRBD2
CDR3 DNA: TGCGCCAGCACGTTGACTAGCGGGAGCACCGGGGAGCTGTTTTTT
CDR3 protein: CASTLTSGSTGELFF

clone size: -
V gene: TRBV5-1
J gene: TRBJ2-3
D gene: TRBD1
CDR3 DNA: TGCGCCAGCAGCGTACAGGGGGCGCCGACAGATACGCAGTATTTT
CDR3 protein: CASSVQGAPTDTQYF

clone size: -
V gene: TRBV27
J gene: TRBJ1-2
D gene: TRBD1
CDR3 DNA: TGTGCCAGCAGTTATACAGGGGGGTATGGCTACACCTTC
CDR3 protein: CASSYTGGYGYTF

clone size: -
V gene: TRBV20-1
J gene: TRBJ2-2
D gene: -
CDR3 DNA: TGCAGTGCTAGAGTAGGGACACTGAACACCGGGGAGCTGTTTTTT
CDR3 protein: CSARVGTLNTGELFF

clone size: many
V gene: TRBV20-1
J gene: TRBJ2-5
D gene: TRBD2
CDR3 DNA: TGCAGTGCCCACAGCGGGGGAGAGACCCAGTACTTC
CDR3 protein: CSAHSGGETQYF

clone size: -
V gene: TRBV20-1
J gene: TRBJ2-5
D gene: TRBD1
CDR3 DNA: TGCAGTGCTATGGACAGGCCGTACCAAGAGACCCAGTACTTC
CDR3 protein: CSAMDRPYQETQYF

clone size: few
V gene: TRBV29-1
J gene: TRBJ1-2
D gene: -
CDR3 DNA: TGCAGCGTGGTTGGACGTGCCAACTATGGCTACACCTTC
CDR3 protein: CSVVGRANYGYTF

clone size: -
V gene: TRBV7-6
J gene: TRBJ2-7
D gene: -
CDR3 DNA: TGTGCCAGCAGCTTAGCGTTGAGGCAGGGCGACCCCTACGAGCAGTACTTC
CDR3 protein: CASSLALRQGDPYEQYF

clone size: few
V gene: TRBV13
J gene: TRBJ2-5
D gene: TRBD1
CDR3 DNA: TGTGCCAGCAGCGACAGGGGAAAGACCCAGTACTTC
CDR3 protein: CASSDRGKTQYF

clone size: many
V gene: TRBV20-1
J gene: TRBJ2-3
D gene: -
CDR3 DNA: TGCAGTGCTAGGGACTATGTGGCAGATACGCAGTATTTT
CDR3 protein: CSARDYVADTQYF

clone size: once
V gene: TRBV6-1
J gene: TRBJ2-1
D gene: -
CDR3 DNA: TGTGCCAGCCTGAGGGTAGGGTGGGACAATGAGCAGTTCTTC
CDR3 protein: CASLRVGWDNEQFF

clone size: -
V gene: TRBV16
J gene: TRBJ2-1
D gene: -
CDR3 DNA: TGTGCCAGCAGCCCTGGGCCTCAACAGAGCAATGAGCAGTTCTTC
CDR3 protein: CASSPGPQQSNEQFF